The 18 T cell receptor beta chains below were found in one sample sequenced in a study of patients and donors after allogeneic stem cell transplantation. TCRdb fed the RT-PCR reads into MiXCR, producing one record per CDR3 protein. The sample contains about 57,000 distinct CDR3 sequences, about an eighth of which appear only once. The sequencing input was blood, either unsorted or a sorted T cell fraction (not recorded which). Every receptor here comes from a human donor who was either an allogeneic HSCT recipient or a stem cell or donor lymphocyte infusion donor (not recorded which). It is not recorded whose cells these are; they may come from a transplant donor.

The table lists this clonotype with many counts. The rearrangement uses TRBV5-1 and TRBJ1-1; weak D call: TRBD1 (6 bases). CDR1 and CDR2 (germline): SGHRS, YFSETQ. The V end lost 0 bases, the J end lost 3 bases, and 18 bases lay between the germline ends. CDR3 length equals 17 residues. The CDR3 DNA reads TGCGCCAGCAGCTTGGGCCCACAGGGTGGTACGCACACTGAAGCTTTCTTT. Protein: CASSLGPQGGTHTEAFF. Complete variable domain (other parts from reference TRBV5-1 and TRBJ1-1): KAGVTQTPRYLIKTRGQQVTLSCSPISGHRSVSWYQQTPGQGLQFLFEYFSETQRNKGNFPGRFSGRQFSNSRSEMNVSTLELGDSALYLCASSLGPQGGTHTEAFFGQGTRLTVV.

The V and J genes are TRBV29-1 and TRBJ2-5; a possible D gene is TRBD2 (6 bases). Germline values: CDR1 SQVTM, CDR2 ANQGSEA. The V end lost 6 bases, the J end lost 7 bases, and 21 bases lay between the germline ends. This CDR3 contains 14 residues. The CDR3, as DNA: TGCAGCGTCCCTCGACTAGTAGGCTTGGGGACCCAGTACTTC. It specifies CSVPRLVGLGTQYF.

This clonotype was detected ten times or more. The V and J genes are TRBV5-6 and TRBJ2-7, with unresolved D. Per germline, CDR1 SGHDT and CDR2 YYEEEE. The CDR3 loop spans 15 amino acids. Trimming removed 0 bases at V and 4 bases at J, with 14 bases between. DNA for the CDR3: TGTGCCAGCAGCTTGGATACGGGTTTCCCTTACGAGCAGTACTTC. It translates to CASSLDTGFPYEQYF.

This clonotype came up many times. The V and J genes are TRBV20-1 and TRBJ1-2; D remains ambiguous. V lost 3 bases and J 2 bases, leaving 19 bases between the germline ends. The V gene's germline CDR1 is DFQATT and CDR2 SNEGSKA (reference sequence). The CDR3 length is 16 residues. The CDR3 protein is CSARSASPAGNYGYTF. CDR3 sequence (DNA): TGCAGTGCTAGGTCCGCTTCCCCGGCGGGGAACTATGGCTACACCTTC.

This clonotype was observed a few times. J is TRBJ2-3 and V is TRBV10-2; 10 bases line up with TRBD1. This CDR3 region has 15 residues. After removal of 2 bases from V and 3 bases from J, the junction contained 2 bases not matched to a gene. Per the germline V gene, CDR1 is WSHSY and CDR2 is SAAADI. The CDR3 spells CASSEGDRGTDTQYF. CDR3 bases: TGCGCCAGCAGTGAGGGGGACAGGGGAACAGATACGCAGTATTTT.

This clonotype has a handful of counts. The chain is built from TRBV6-5 and TRBJ2-2; D is ambiguous. Trimming left V 5 bases short and J 1 base short, with 14 bases between. The CDR3 spans 16 residues. Germline V CDR1 and CDR2: MNHEY, SVGAGI. CDR3 bases: TGTGCCAGCAGTCCCTCCGGCTATCTGAACACCGGGGAGCTGTTTTTT. It encodes CASSPSGYLNTGELFF.

The chain recombines TRBV9 with TRBJ1-3, with 7 bases aligning to TRBD1. Germline V gene lookup returns CDR1 SGDLS and CDR2 YYNGEE. The trim removed 0 bases at V and 2 bases at J, leaving 17 bases unmatched. CDR3 length equals 20 residues. The CDR3 bases are TGTGCCAGCAGCGTAGCACCTGAGGACAGGAGCTCACTCACTGGAAACACCATATATTTT. It yields the protein CASSVAPEDRSSLTGNTIYF.

In nucleotides, the CDR3 is TGCAGTGCTGCCTGGCGGGAGGCCCAAGAGACCCAGTACTTC. This codes for CSAAWREAQETQYF. This chain links TRBV20-1 with TRBJ2-5; 8 nucleotides match TRBD2. V lost 5 bases to trimming and J lost 1 base; unmatched junction nucleotides: 6. CDR1 and CDR2 from the germline V gene are DFQATT and SNEGSKA (reference sequence). The CDR3 runs 14 residues.

The chain joins TRBV7-9 to TRBJ2-3; D is uncertain. The length of the CDR3 is 13 residues. Germline lookup yields CDR1 SEHNR and CDR2 FQNEAQ (reference sequence). Trimming took 4 bases from V and 2 from J, leaving 7 bases between them. As DNA, the CDR3 is TGTGCCAGCAGCTCCGATACCACAGATACGCAGTATTTT. It encodes CASSSDTTDTQYF.

This clonotype was counted ten times or more. The genes are TRBV5-1 and TRBJ1-1; 9 bases are a match to TRBD1. The CDR3 is 16 residues long. Germline-derived CDR1 and CDR2 are SGHRS and YFSETQ. J gave up 4 bases and V 1 base, and 8 bases lay outside the gene matches. The CDR3 sequence is CASSLNGDRELTEAFF. The CDR3 nucleotides read TGCGCCAGCAGCTTGAATGGGGACAGGGAACTCACTGAAGCTTTCTTT.

The chain joins TRBV5-1 to TRBJ2-3; 7 bases are shared with TRBD1. The CDR3 covers 15 residues. The V gene's germline CDR1 is SGHRS and CDR2 YFSETQ. V lost 2 bases and J lost 0; bases outside the gene matches: 3. CDR3 region: CASSFRDSSTDTQYF. The CDR3 nucleotides are TGCGCCAGCAGCTTTCGGGACAGTAGCACAGATACGCAGTATTTT.

Only a few counts were recorded for this clonotype. The gene calls are TRBV7-8 and TRBJ1-2; the D gene is possibly TRBD1 (5 bases). Deletions cut 8 bases from V and 4 bases from J, with 23 bases between. Germline V lookup: CDR1 SGHVS, CDR2 FQNEAQ. The CDR3 is made up of 16 amino acids. CDR3 in amino acids: CASYPGRKGAPYGYTF. In nucleotides, the CDR3 is TGTGCCAGCTATCCGGGGCGGAAAGGGGCCCCCTATGGCTACACCTTC.

The chain uses TRBV20-1 and TRBJ1-1, with TRBD1 matching 7 bases. J lost 1 base, V lost 2 bases, and 4 bases had no gene match. The CDR3 has 14 residues. Per the germline V gene, CDR1 is DFQATT and CDR2 is SNEGSKA (reference sequence). DNA for the CDR3: TGCAGTGCTAGACCGGACAGGAGGAACACTGAAGCTTTCTTT. Amino acid sequence: CSARPDRRNTEAFF.

This clonotype was observed at least ten times. This chain links TRBV6-5 with TRBJ1-3; 9 bases map to TRBD1. Germline CDR1 MNHEY, CDR2 SVGAGI. V lost 5 bases, J lost 4 bases, and 6 bases stayed unmatched. The CDR3 consists of 15 residues. CDR3 loop: CASSGQGTKGNTIYF. The CDR3 DNA is TGTGCCAGCAGTGGACAGGGGACAAAAGGAAACACCATATATTTT.

This clonotype was recorded at least ten times. The chain is built from TRBV12-3 or TRBV12-4 and TRBJ1-3, with no clear D. V lost 7 bases to trimming and J lost 0 bases, with 10 bases between them. The length of the CDR3 is 14 residues. DNA for the CDR3: TGTGCCAGCACCCGGCCCAACTCTGGAAACACCATATATTTT. Translating it yields CASTRPNSGNTIYF.

The sample holds a few counts of this clonotype. The V gene is TRBV27, the J gene TRBJ2-7; tentatively, D is TRBD2 (6 bases). Germline-derived CDR1 and CDR2 are MNHEY and SMNVEV (reference sequence). This CDR3 region has 16 residues. Trimming removed 5 bases from V and 3 bases from J, with 20 bases in between. The CDR3 sequence: CASSPTPGGAYYEQYF. CDR3 DNA: TGTGCCAGCAGTCCTACCCCAGGAGGGGCCTACTACGAGCAGTACTTC.

This clonotype has just a few counts. The chain recombines TRBV29-1 with TRBJ1-2; D is uncertain. This CDR3 has 14 amino acids. Germline values: CDR1 SQVTM, CDR2 ANQGSEA. Between the trimmed V and J ends, which lost 0 bases and 8 bases, there was a span of 16 bases. The CDR3 loop is CSVEDLEQPGGYTF. For the CDR3, the DNA is TGCAGCGTTGAAGATCTTGAACAGCCGGGGGGCTACACCTTC. The whole variable domain, filled in from reference TRBV29-1 and TRBJ1-2, reads SAVISQKPSRDICQRGTSLTIQCQVDSQVTMMFWYRQQPGQSLTLIATANQGSEATYESGFVIDKFPISRPNLTFSTLTVSNMSPEDSSIYLCSVEDLEQPGGYTFGSGTRLTVV.

This clonotype was picked up a small number of times. The chain has TRBV7-9 and TRBJ2-1, with D maybe TRBD2 (6 bases). The CDR3 sequence is 16 residues long. V was shortened by 0 bases and J by 4 bases, with 13 bases between the two germline ends. Germline V gene lookup returns CDR1 SEHNR and CDR2 FQNEAQ (reference sequence). The CDR3 loop is CASSLALGRDYNEQFF. CDR3 bases: TGTGCCAGCAGCTTAGCGCTGGGGCGGGATTACAATGAGCAGTTCTTC.